A single sample gave rise to the 24 T cell receptor beta chains below, sequenced in a study of monozygotic twins with inflammatory bowel disease. TCRdb reprocessed the 5' RACE reads and keeps a single row for each CDR3 protein, giving no DNA. This listing includes 300,000 to 450,000 distinct CDR3 sequences. Material for sequencing was blood. The origin of the receptors is a human donor with ulcerative colitis or Crohn's disease, or a healthy co-twin of an affected twin (not recorded which).

The chain uses TRBV10-3 and TRBJ1-2; TCRdb proposes TRBD1, but this gene call is untestable without DNA. The CDR3 is 13 amino acids. From germline, CDR1 is ENHRY and CDR2 SYGVKD. CDR3 residues: CAISDRDDSGYTF.

The chain couples TRBV5-1 to TRBJ2-1; TCRdb designates TRBD2, a call that cannot be tested without DNA. The CDR3 contains 14 residues. The germline V gene has CDR1 SGHRS and CDR2 YFSETQ. CDR3 sequence: CASSLRTPLHEQFF.

The chain carries TRBV5-1 and TRBJ1-2; TCRdb picks TRBD1, but there is no DNA to check that call. The CDR3 loop spans 15 amino acids. Germline lookup yields CDR1 SGHRS and CDR2 YFSETQ. CDR3 sequence: CASSPRQGVNYGYTF.

The chain employs TRBV6-1 and TRBJ2-7. Germline V gene data show CDR1 as MNHNS and CDR2 as SASEGT. This CDR3 comprises 13 residues. CDR3: CASSDEPFTEQYF.

The chain joins TRBV9 to TRBJ1-1; the TCRdb D gene call, TRBD1, has no DNA to confirm it. This CDR3 comprises 13 residues. CDR1 is SGDLS, CDR2 YYNGEE, per germline. This CDR3 reads CASSRDRDTEAFF.

The chain combines TRBV25-1 with TRBJ2-1; TCRdb selects TRBD2, and the lack of DNA leaves this call unchecked. Germline loops: CDR1 MGHDK, CDR2 SYGVNS. This CDR3 contains 15 residues. CDR3 loop: CASSVGTSGGNEQFF.

The J gene is TRBJ1-2, the V gene TRBV7-8; TCRdb reports TRBD1, a call that lacks DNA to check it against. Germline loops: CDR1 SGHVS, CDR2 FQNEAQ. The CDR3 totals 15 residues. The CDR3 spells CASSAGAAANYGYTF.

The V call is TRBV28, the J call TRBJ2-3; no DNA is available, so the TRBD2 call from TCRdb remains unchecked. Germline CDR1 and CDR2: MDHEN and SYDVKM. The CDR3 is made up of 14 amino acids. The CDR3 here is CASSRPPNGDTQYF.

The J gene is TRBJ2-7, the V gene TRBV18; without DNA, the TCRdb call of TRBD1 cannot be checked. CDR1 and CDR2 (germline): KGHSH, LQKENI. This CDR3 contains 17 residues. CDR3 sequence: CASSPQPGTGTDYEQYF.

The chain combines TRBV6-1 with TRBJ2-3; TCRdb gives TRBD1 as the D gene, but with no DNA this cannot be confirmed. The CDR3 totals 15 residues. Germline V gives CDR1 MNHNS, CDR2 SASEGT. The CDR3 loop reads CASRDPWGDTDTQYF.

The V and J genes are TRBV5-1 and TRBJ2-6. The CDR3 loop spans 15 amino acids. The germline CDR1 and CDR2 sequences are SGHRS and YFSETQ. CDR3 sequence reads: CASSPGESRANVLTF.

The chain recombines TRBV15 with TRBJ1-5. CDR3 length: 13 residues. Germline V gene lookup returns CDR1 LNHNV and CDR2 YYDKDF (reference sequence). CDR3 amino acids: CATSMDSNRPQHF.

V is TRBV15 and J is TRBJ2-5; the D call of TRBD1 rests on TCRdb alone, since no DNA is present to check it. CDR3 size: 15 residues. Germline-derived CDR1 and CDR2 are LNHNV and YYDKDF (reference sequence). CDR3 sequence: CATSRVGAGLETQYF.

The chain carries TRBV6-5 and TRBJ2-5; checking the TCRdb D call of TRBD2 is not possible without DNA. Per the germline V gene, CDR1 is MNHEY and CDR2 is SVGAGI. CDR3 length equals 16 residues. This chain's CDR3 is CASSYDGTSEGETQYF.

The rearrangement uses TRBV7-9 and TRBJ2-7; TCRdb selects TRBD1, and the lack of DNA leaves this call unchecked. The CDR3 is 14 amino acids. Germline V lookup: CDR1 SEHNR, CDR2 FQNEAQ (reference sequence). The CDR3 region is CASRPGTGIYEQYF.

J is TRBJ2-1 and V is TRBV12-3 or TRBV12-4; the TRBD1 assignment by TCRdb is unverifiable without DNA. This CDR3 spans 14 amino acids. The CDR3 protein is CASSFQGGTNEQFF.

The chain couples TRBV4-3 to TRBJ2-2; TCRdb proposes TRBD1, but this gene call is untestable without DNA. CDR3 size: 17 residues. Germline V gene sequence: CDR1 LGHNA, CDR2 YSLEER. The CDR3 sequence: CASSLIRENWNTGELFF.

The chain joins TRBV20-1 to TRBJ2-7; the D call of TRBD1 rests on TCRdb alone, since no DNA is present to check it. This CDR3 has 13 amino acids. CDR1 is DFQATT and CDR2 is SNEGSKA in the germline V gene (reference sequence). The CDR3 is CSARSVGVGEQYF.

V usage is TRBV7-8 and J usage is TRBJ1-5; TCRdb names TRBD1, which stays unverified in the absence of DNA. Germline assignment: CDR1 SGHVS and CDR2 FQNEAQ. This CDR3 spans 15 amino acids. The CDR3 here is CASSSQTGVGQPQHF.

This rearrangement joins TRBV27 to TRBJ2-7; TCRdb calls TRBD1, which cannot be checked without DNA. Germline V CDR1 and CDR2: MNHEY, SMNVEV (reference sequence). The CDR3 spans 15 residues. CDR3 region: CASRVNRDRTMKQYF.

J is TRBJ2-5 and V is TRBV6-2 or TRBV6-3; checking the TCRdb D call of TRBD2 is not possible without DNA. This CDR3 comprises 18 residues. Per the germline V gene, CDR1 is MNHEY and CDR2 is SVGEGT. The CDR3 loop reads CASSGAALGGAYQETQYF.

The CDR3 spells CASSQDSWRSQPQHF. This chain connects TRBV3-1 to TRBJ1-5. The CDR3 extends over 15 amino acids. In germline, CDR1 is LGHDT, CDR2 YNNKEL (reference sequence). The entire variable domain, with the rest obtained from reference TRBV3-1 and TRBJ1-5, is as follows: DTAVSQTPKYLVTQMGNDKSIKCEQNLGHDTMYWYKQDSKKFLKIMFSYNNKELIINETVPNRFSPKSPDKAHLNLHINSLELGDSAVYFCASSQDSWRSQPQHFGDGTRLSIL.

The J gene is TRBJ2-7, the V gene TRBV7-9; TCRdb picks TRBD2, but there is no DNA to check that call. This CDR3 spans 16 amino acids. Germline CDR1 is SEHNR and CDR2 is FQNEAQ (reference sequence). CDR3 protein: CASSLVLGRLSYEQYF.

The genes are TRBV30 and TRBJ2-3; TCRdb gives TRBD2 as the D gene, but with no DNA this cannot be confirmed. The CDR3 length is 16 residues. Germline V gives CDR1 GTSNPN, CDR2 SVGIG (reference sequence). This chain's CDR3 is CAWNRWERGGPNTQYF.